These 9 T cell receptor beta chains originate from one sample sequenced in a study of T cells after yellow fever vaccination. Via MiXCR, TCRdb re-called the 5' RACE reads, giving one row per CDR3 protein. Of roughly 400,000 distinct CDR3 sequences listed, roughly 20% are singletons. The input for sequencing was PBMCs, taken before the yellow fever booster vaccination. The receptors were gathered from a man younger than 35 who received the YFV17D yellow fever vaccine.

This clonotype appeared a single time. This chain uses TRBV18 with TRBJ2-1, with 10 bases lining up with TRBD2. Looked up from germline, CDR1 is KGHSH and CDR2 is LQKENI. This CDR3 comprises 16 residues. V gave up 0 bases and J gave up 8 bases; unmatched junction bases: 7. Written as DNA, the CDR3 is TGTGCCAGCTCACCACCCGAGCGGGGGGGCCTAGATGAGCAGTTCTTC. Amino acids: CASSPPERGGLDEQFF.

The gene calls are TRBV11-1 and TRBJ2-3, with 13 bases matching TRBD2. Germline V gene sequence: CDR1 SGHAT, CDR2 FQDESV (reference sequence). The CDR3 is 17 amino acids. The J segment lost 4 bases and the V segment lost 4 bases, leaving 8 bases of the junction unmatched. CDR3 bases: TGTGCCAGCAGCTCACGGACTAGCGGGGGTACTGCAGATACGCAGTATTTT. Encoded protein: CASSSRTSGGTADTQYF.

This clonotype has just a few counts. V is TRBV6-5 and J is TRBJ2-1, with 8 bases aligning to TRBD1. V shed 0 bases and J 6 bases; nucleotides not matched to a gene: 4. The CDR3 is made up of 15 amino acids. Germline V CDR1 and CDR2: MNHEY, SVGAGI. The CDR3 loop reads CASSYSRTGRNEQFF. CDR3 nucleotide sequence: TGTGCCAGCAGTTACTCTCGGACAGGGCGCAATGAGCAGTTCTTC.

In DNA, the CDR3 is TGCGCCAGCAGCCCCCGGGACAGGGGGCGGGTCACCGGGGAGCTGTTTTTT. Translation gives CASSPRDRGRVTGELFF. The chain employs TRBV4-1 and TRBJ2-2; the match to TRBD1 covers 12 bases. The junction had 7 bases not matched to a gene; V was cut back by 4 bases and J by 4 bases. CDR1 is MGHRA, CDR2 YSYEKL, per germline. The CDR3 is made up of 17 amino acids.

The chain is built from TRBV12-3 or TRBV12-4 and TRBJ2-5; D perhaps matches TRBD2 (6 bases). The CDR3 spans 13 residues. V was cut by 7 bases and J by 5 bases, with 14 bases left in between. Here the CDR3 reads CASTPPSEETQYF. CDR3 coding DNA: TGTGCCAGCACCCCTCCTAGCGAGGAGACCCAGTACTTC.

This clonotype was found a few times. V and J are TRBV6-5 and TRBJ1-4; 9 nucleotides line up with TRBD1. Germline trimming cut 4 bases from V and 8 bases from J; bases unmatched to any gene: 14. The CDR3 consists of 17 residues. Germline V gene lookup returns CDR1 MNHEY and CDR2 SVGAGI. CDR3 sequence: CASSSFGQGTRVEKLFF. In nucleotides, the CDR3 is TGTGCCAGCAGTTCCTTCGGACAGGGGACGCGGGTAGAAAAACTGTTTTTT.

For the CDR3, the DNA is TGTGCCAGCAGTGAAACCCGACAGGGGGCACAGCAGTACTTC. It codes for CASSETRQGAQQYF. This rearrangement joins TRBV6-1 to TRBJ2-7; 10 bases fit TRBD1. The J segment lost 8 bases and the V segment lost 2 bases, leaving 6 bases of the junction unmatched. Per the germline V gene, CDR1 is MNHNS and CDR2 is SASEGT. The CDR3 sequence is 14 residues long.

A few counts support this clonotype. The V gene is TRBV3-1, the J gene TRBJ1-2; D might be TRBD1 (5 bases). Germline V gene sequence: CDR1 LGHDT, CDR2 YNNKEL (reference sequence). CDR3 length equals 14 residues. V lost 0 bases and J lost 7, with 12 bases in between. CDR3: CASSQEVGVGGYTF. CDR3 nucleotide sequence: TGTGCCAGCAGCCAAGAGGTAGGGGTCGGTGGCTACACCTTC.

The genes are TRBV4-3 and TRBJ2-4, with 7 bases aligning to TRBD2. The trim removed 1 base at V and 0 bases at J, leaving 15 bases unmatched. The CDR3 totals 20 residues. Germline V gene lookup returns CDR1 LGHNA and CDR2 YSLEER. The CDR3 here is CASSQGPGLPSEAAKNIQYF. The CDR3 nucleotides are TGCGCCAGCAGCCAAGGCCCGGGACTACCAAGTGAGGCAGCCAAAAACATTCAGTACTTC.